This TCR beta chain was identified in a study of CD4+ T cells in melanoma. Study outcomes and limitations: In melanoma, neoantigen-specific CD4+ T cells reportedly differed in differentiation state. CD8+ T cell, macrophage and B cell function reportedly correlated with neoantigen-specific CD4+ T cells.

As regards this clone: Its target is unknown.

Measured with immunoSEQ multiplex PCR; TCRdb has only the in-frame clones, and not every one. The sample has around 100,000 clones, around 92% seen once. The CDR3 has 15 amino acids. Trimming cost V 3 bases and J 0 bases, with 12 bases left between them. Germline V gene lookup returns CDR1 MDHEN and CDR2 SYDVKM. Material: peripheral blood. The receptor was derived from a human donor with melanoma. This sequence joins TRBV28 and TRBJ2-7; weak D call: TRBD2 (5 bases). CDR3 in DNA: TGTGCCAGCAGTTTGTATGAGGGATTCTCCTACGAGCAGTACTTC. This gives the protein CASSLYEGFSYEQYF.